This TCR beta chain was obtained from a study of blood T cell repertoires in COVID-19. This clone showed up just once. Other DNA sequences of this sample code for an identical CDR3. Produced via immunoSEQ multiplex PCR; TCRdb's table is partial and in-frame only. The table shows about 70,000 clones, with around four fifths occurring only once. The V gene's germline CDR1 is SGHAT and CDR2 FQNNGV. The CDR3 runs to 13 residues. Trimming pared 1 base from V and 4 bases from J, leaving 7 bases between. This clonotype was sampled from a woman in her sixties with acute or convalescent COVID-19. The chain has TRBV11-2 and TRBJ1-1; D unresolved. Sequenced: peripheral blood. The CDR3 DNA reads TGTGCCAGCAGCTTAGCAGGTATCACTGAAGCTTTCTTT. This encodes CASSLAGITEAFF.